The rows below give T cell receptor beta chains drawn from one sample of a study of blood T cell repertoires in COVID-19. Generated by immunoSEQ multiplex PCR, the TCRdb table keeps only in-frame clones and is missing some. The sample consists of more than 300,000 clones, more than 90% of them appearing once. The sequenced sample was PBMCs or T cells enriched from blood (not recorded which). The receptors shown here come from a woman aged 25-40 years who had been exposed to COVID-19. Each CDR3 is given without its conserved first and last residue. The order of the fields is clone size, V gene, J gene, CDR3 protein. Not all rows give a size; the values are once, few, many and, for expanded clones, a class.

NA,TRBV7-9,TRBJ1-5,ASSPRTGSQPQH
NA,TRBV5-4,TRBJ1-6,ASSLGQPDSPLH
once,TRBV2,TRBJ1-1,ASSDPTGVREAF
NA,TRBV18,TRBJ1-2,ASSPPGREDYGYT
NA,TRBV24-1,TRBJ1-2,ATSGSKGQGATYGYT
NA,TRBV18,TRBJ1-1,ASSPPDRGEAF
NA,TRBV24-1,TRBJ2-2,ATSDLFGGFTGELF
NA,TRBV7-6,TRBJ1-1,ASSLDRGTEAF
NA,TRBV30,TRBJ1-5,AYRDFGQPQH
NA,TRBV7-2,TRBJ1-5,ASSDRGQPQH
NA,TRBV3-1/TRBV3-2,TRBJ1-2,ASSQAGRESYGYT
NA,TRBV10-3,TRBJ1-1,AISGAPQGTNTEAF
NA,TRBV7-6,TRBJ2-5,ASSSSRGSQETQY
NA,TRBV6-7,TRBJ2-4,ASSHKGNLDKNIQY
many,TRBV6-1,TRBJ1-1,ASSELGTGDMNTEAF
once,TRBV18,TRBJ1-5,ASSLGQGASGNQPQH
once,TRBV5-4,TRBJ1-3,ASSLRGTGNTIY
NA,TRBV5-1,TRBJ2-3,ASSRGGGKGTDTQY
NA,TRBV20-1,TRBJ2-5,STRHRETQY
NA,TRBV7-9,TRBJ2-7,ASTETGGSYEQY
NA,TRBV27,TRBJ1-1,ASSLGAANTEAF
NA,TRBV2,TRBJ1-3,ASSGRGLVSGNTIY
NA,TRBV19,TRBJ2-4,ASGQADIQY
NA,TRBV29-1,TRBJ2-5,SVGPGAGGAQY
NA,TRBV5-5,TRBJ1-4,ASSPRTGMTTNEKLF
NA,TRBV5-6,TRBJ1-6,ASSLAGVWNSPLH
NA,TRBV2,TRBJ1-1,ASNEGHLMNTEAF
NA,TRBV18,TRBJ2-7,ASSPPSQVYEQY
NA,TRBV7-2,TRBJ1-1,ASSLAGGWVGTEAF
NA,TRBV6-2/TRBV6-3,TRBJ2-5,ASSYLLSGGSQY
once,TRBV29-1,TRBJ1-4,SVSVPGQFNEKLF
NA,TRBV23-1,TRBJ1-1,ASSQSFTGARAEAF
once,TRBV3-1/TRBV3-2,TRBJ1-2,ASSYGTENYGYT
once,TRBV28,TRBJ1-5,ASSFVQGASPQPQH
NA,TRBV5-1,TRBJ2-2,ASSWEGRRNTGELF
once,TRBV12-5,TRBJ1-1,ASGLDGTGWGTEAF
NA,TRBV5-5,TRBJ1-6,ASSLAEEMHSPLH
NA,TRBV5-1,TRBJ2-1,ASSLGGGAPYNEQF
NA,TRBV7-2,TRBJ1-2,ASSLEGRAGVYGYT
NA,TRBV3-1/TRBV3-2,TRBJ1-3,ASSQGMAGPSGNTIY
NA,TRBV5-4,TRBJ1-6,ASRYQGLINSPLH
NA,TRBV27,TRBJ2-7,ASSPRDRGREQY
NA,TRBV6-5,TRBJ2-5,ASSYEGLNQETQY
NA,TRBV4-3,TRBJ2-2,ASSLQGARNTGELF
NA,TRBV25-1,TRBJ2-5,ASSVLPGQGQETQY
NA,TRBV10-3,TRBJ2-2,AISTAGQGAGELF
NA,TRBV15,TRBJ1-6,ATSNRGFSPLH
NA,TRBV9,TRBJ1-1,ASSVADRATEAF
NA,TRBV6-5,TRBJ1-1,ASSYQFTMNTEAF
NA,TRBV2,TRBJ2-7,ASSAPLDSTSYEQY
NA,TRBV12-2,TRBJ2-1,ASRSHTTPGLPIEQF
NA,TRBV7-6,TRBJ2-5,ASSPRQETQY
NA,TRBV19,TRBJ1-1,ASRGDIYEAF
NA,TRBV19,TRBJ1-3,ASIPSYRGQAPAGNTIY